These 12 T cell receptor beta chains share one sample of origin, sequenced in a study of cytomegalovirus exposure and HLA in healthy donors. The PCR employed 60 Vbeta primers together with 13 Jbeta primers. Sequencing used immunoSEQ multiplex PCR; TCRdb keeps in-frame clones, though not all of them. The data hold approximately 180,000 clones, with over 60% observed a single time. The sample taken for sequencing was PBMCs. The receptors derive from a woman between 35 and 50 years old in good health and CMV-seronegative.

The chain employs TRBV7-2 and TRBJ2-7, with D uncertain. The CDR3 has 16 amino acids. Germline loops: CDR1 SGHTA, CDR2 FQGNSA. V was trimmed by 1 base and J by 9 bases, leaving 22 bases between them. CDR3 DNA: TGTGCCAGCAGCTTAGAACCCGGAGTAGCTGGTGGCGCGCAGTACTTC. Protein: CASSLEPGVAGGAQYF.

The chain recombines TRBV25-1 with TRBJ1-1; TRBD1 agrees at 7 bases. CDR3 length: 16 amino acids. Germline V gene sequence: CDR1 MGHDK, CDR2 SYGVNS. The V and J ends lost 4 bases and 1 base, in that order; junction bases with no gene match: 9. CDR3 loop: CASSGPNRGRNTEAFF. The CDR3 nucleotides are TGTGCCAGCAGTGGGCCAAACAGGGGTCGGAACACTGAAGCTTTCTTT.

The chain uses TRBV7-6 and TRBJ2-3; 10 positions agree with TRBD2. This CDR3 is built from 17 residues. V lost 5 bases and J lost 2; bases outside the gene matches: 10. The germline gives CDR1 SGHVS, CDR2 FNYEAQ. The CDR3 spells CASSPSRGLADTDTQYF. The CDR3 DNA reads TGTGCCAGCAGCCCCTCCCGAGGACTAGCGGACACAGATACGCAGTATTTT.

The chain has TRBV7-3 and TRBJ1-1, with D tentatively TRBD1 (5 bases). The germline gives CDR1 SGHTA, CDR2 FQGTGA. The CDR3 length is 14 residues. The V end was cut by 2 bases, the J end by 1 base, with 8 bases between. CDR3 bases: TGTGCCAGCAGCTTAGGGGGGGAGAACACTGAAGCTTTCTTT. Its translation is CASSLGGENTEAFF.

J is TRBJ1-5 and V is TRBV19; D may be TRBD1 (6 bases). The length of the CDR3 is 15 residues. Germline lookup yields CDR1 LNHDA and CDR2 SQIVND (reference sequence). V lost 5 bases and J lost 2, with 13 bases in between. The CDR3 is CASSHGRGGNQPQHF. The CDR3 DNA reads as TGTGCCAGTAGTCATGGCAGGGGAGGCAATCAGCCCCAGCATTTT.

The V and J genes are TRBV6-5 and TRBJ2-5; TRBD1 agrees at 7 bases. The J call is uncertain, as TRBJ2-7 better fits the DNA end. The CDR3 totals 15 residues. The germline V gene has CDR1 MNHEY and CDR2 SVGAGI. In DNA form, the CDR3 reads TGTGCCAGCAGTCTGGGACAGTTAAGCTCCTACGAGCAGTACTTC. Translated: CASSLGQLSSYEQYF.

This clone appeared a single time. The chain has TRBV10-3 and TRBJ2-2; 7 positions match TRBD2. This CDR3 region has 16 residues. The V gene's germline CDR1 is ENHRY and CDR2 SYGVKD. J was trimmed by 1 base and V by 0 bases; bases with no gene match: 2. The CDR3 DNA reads as TGTGCCATCAGTGAGTCTGGGAGGGGGAACACCGGGGAGCTGTTTTTT. Translated, it gives CAISESGRGNTGELFF.

In DNA form, the CDR3 reads TGTGCCACCAGCAGACAAGGACAGGATGGAAACACCATATATTTT. Encoded protein: CATSRQGQDGNTIYF. This rearrangement joins TRBV15 to TRBJ1-3; 7 nucleotides line up with TRBD1. With V trimmed by 2 bases and J by 3 bases, 4 bases remained unmatched. CDR1 and CDR2 (germline): LNHNV, YYDKDF (reference sequence). This CDR3 is built from 15 residues. Using reference TRBV15 and TRBJ1-3 for the parts outside the CDR3, the full variable domain is DAMVIQNPRYQVTQFGKPVTLSCSQTLNHNVMYWYQQKSSQAPKLLFHYYDKDFNNEADTPDNFQSRRPNTSFCFLDIRSPGLGDTAMYLCATSRQGQDGNTIYFGEGSWLTVV.

The rearrangement links TRBV10-3 to TRBJ2-3; 9 bases line up with TRBD2. The CDR3 sequence is 15 residues long. The V gene's germline CDR1 is ENHRY and CDR2 SYGVKD. The trim removed 0 bases at V and 7 bases at J, leaving 5 bases unmatched. CDR3 DNA sequence: TGTGCCATCAGTGAGTCGAAGACTAGCGGTAATACGCAGTATTTT. Amino acids: CAISESKTSGNTQYF.

V is TRBV15 and J is TRBJ1-1; the D gene is possibly TRBD1 (6 bases). The CDR3 sequence is 13 residues long. With 0 bases removed from V and 4 bases from J, the gap between germline ends came to 6 bases. Germline V gene lookup returns CDR1 LNHNV and CDR2 YYDKDF (reference sequence). As DNA, the CDR3 is TGTGCCACCAGCAGAGAGGGGGCCACTGAAGCTTTCTTT. Translating gives CATSREGATEAFF.

This clone was observed once. The V gene is TRBV4-3, the J gene TRBJ2-5, with TRBD2 matching 7 bases. The ends lost 3 bases at V and 7 bases at J; junction bases unmatched: 11. The CDR3 spans 15 residues. Germline lookup yields CDR1 LGHNA and CDR2 YSLEER. This CDR3 reads CASSQGPGRLGTQYF. The CDR3 DNA is TGCGCCAGCAGCCAGGGCCCCGGGAGGCTAGGGACCCAGTACTTC.

CDR3 region: CASRVSANYGYTF. The CDR3 nucleotides read TGTGCCAGCAGGGTGTCAGCTAACTATGGCTACACCTTC. The J gene is TRBJ1-2, the V gene TRBV2; no reliable D call. Trimming cost V 6 bases and J 0 bases, with 8 bases left between them. Germline lookup yields CDR1 SNHLY and CDR2 FYNNEI. The CDR3 sequence is 13 residues long.